This TCR beta chain was sequenced in a study of blood T cell repertoires in COVID-19 (dated by TCRdb to the early 2020s). Regarding the complete study: Samples from collaborators originated in the United States, Italy and Spain and spanned both the acute and convalescent phases of COVID-19. The dataset comprised deeply sampled blood TCRbeta repertoires from subjects exposed to, actively infected with, or recovered from COVID-19. Nearly every sample came with metadata listing a de-identified subject ID, COVID-19 status, age in years and sex. HLA class I and class II types, where available, came from metadata supplied by the sample provider rather than from assay-based typing. The samples were drawn from the first 160 participants of the ongoing ImmuneRACE study and from 950 to 1,500 subjects provided by 6 global collaborators. The material from the prospective study consisted of cDNA or gDNA derived from T cells, B-cell-depleted T cells, or PBMCs. The repertoires were made available in a free public database intended to serve as a resource for research on the immune response to SARS-CoV-2. Broader findings and caveats from the paper: The amount of clinical and demographic metadata varied by source and participant and was provided uncurated.

TCRbeta CDR3 regions were amplified from genomic DNA by means of the immunoSEQ Assay, a bias-controlled multiplex PCR. The authors processed their data as follows. The number of nucleated cells in each sample was estimated by amplification of reference gene primers within the assay. Sequence reads were collapsed and filtered to measure the absolute abundance of every unique TCRbeta CDR3 rearrangement. Productive Simpson clonality was computed per sample as the square root of Simpson's diversity index over productive rearrangements. Held by TCRdb, this immuneACCESS table contains in-frame sequences only and omits some clones. Under half of the omission traces to an unresolved V gene where checked; the cause of the rest is unknown. The D gene and trimming were derived from the DNA, and the V and J assignments and clone size from that table. The sample table contains 150,000 to 250,000 clones; only one count was recorded for approximately 86% of them. The ten biggest clones cover about 2.3% of the sample.

As for this clone: The antigen it binds to is not known. The input lacks base qualities; no much larger clone sits a single base away.

In the prospective study, participants were roughly 18 to 100 years old, resided in under 30 geographic areas of the United States, and were enrolled through a virtual design. In the prospective study, participants were assigned to cohorts based on the clinical history participants reported in a screening survey and a study questionnaire. Recovered participants in ImmuneRACE Cohort 3 were defined as having two consecutive negative NP/OP PCR tests, clearance from a healthcare professional, or resolution of symptoms. Each participant in the prospective study had whole blood, serum and a nasopharyngeal or oropharyngeal swab collected by mobile phlebotomists. Over an approximately two-month period, participants in the prospective study had the option of providing additional blood draws and questionnaires. Blood samples from the prospective study were shipped frozen or at room temperature prior to DNA extraction.

The cysteine opens and the phenylalanine closes a CDR3 of 15 amino acids. Solely the CDR3 DNA is kept, with 45 bases framed from the first base. Unmatched junction bases come to 10, with V trimmed by 6 bases and J by 3 bases. The germline V gene yields SGHNT for CDR1 and YENEEA for CDR2. The sequence was collected from a woman aged 25 to 39 who had recovered from COVID-19. The V and J genes are TRBV11-3 and TRBJ1-2, and TRBD1 matches 7 of the central bases. The sequenced sample consisted of PBMCs or T cells enriched from blood (not recorded which). The DNA sequence follows: TGTGCCAGCAGTCTAGGACAGGAGAGAGACTATGGCTACACCTTC. Its protein is CASSLGQERDYGYTF. When the CDR3 is completed using the reference TRBV11-3 and TRBJ1-2 genes on either side, the full variable domain is EAGVVQSPRYKIIEKKQPVAFWCNPISGHNTLYWYLQNLGQGPELLIRYENEEAVDDSQLPKDRFSAERLKGVDSTLKIQPAELGDSAVYLCASSLGQERDYGYTFGSGTRLTVV.